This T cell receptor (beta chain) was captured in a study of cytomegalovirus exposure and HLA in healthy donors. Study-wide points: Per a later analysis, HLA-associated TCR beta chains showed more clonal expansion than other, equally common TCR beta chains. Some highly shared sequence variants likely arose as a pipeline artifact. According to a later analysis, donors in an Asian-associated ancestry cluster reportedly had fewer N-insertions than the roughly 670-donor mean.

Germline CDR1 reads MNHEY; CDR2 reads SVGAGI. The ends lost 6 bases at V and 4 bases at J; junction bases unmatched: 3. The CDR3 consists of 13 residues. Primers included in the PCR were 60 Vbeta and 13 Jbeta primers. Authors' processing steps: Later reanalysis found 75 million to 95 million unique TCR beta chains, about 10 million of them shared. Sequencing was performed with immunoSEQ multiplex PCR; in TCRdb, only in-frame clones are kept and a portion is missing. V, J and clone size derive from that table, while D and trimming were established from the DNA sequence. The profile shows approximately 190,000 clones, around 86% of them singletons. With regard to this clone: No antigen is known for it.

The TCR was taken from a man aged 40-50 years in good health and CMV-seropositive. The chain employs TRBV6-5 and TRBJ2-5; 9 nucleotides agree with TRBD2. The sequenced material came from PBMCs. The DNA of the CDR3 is TGTGCCAGCAGACCTAGCGGGGCAGAGACCCAGTACTTC. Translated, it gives CASRPSGAETQYF.